Each of the 25 T cell receptor beta chains below was sequenced from the same sample in a study of identical twins. Each CDR3 protein is one row after TCRdb ran MiXCR on the 5' RACE reads. Of some 790,000 distinct CDR3 sequences listed, around a sixth are singletons. These data were also reused for a study on T cells expressing NK-cell markers.

Sequencing used PBMCs. The source is a woman aged 18-29 years in good health.

At least ten counts were recorded for this clonotype. The chain joins TRBV7-2 to TRBJ2-5; 7 bases fit TRBD1. Germline V CDR1 and CDR2: SGHTA, FQGNSA. Losses at the gene ends were 0 bases for V and 3 bases for J; bases not matched to a gene: 4. The CDR3 loop spans 15 amino acids. The CDR3 DNA reads as TGTGCCAGCAGCTTAGCCTCCGGGACAGAAGAGACCCAGTACTTC. Translated: CASSLASGTEETQYF.

The chain carries TRBV14 and TRBJ2-5; TRBD2 agrees at 11 bases. The trim removed 3 bases at V and 5 bases at J, leaving 2 bases unmatched. There are 14 residues in the CDR3. CDR1 and CDR2 from the germline V gene are SGHDN and FVKESK. This chain's CDR3 is CASSQGLAAETQYF. CDR3 sequence (DNA): TGTGCCAGCAGCCAGGGACTAGCGGCGGAGACCCAGTACTTC.

V and J are TRBV29-1 and TRBJ2-1; 10 bases fit TRBD2. In germline, CDR1 is SQVTM, CDR2 ANQGSEA. The CDR3 length is 15 residues. Losses at the gene ends were 4 bases for V and 7 bases for J; bases not matched to a gene: 10. The CDR3: CSVALRLAGVNEQFF. The CDR3 bases are TGCAGCGTTGCTTTGCGTCTAGCGGGAGTTAATGAGCAGTTCTTC.

This clonotype has a handful of counts. The V call is TRBV6-2 or TRBV6-3, the J call TRBJ1-1; D remains ambiguous. V was pared by 6 bases and J by 3 bases, with 11 bases between. The length of the CDR3 is 13 residues. The germline CDR1 and CDR2 sequences are MNHEY and SVGEGT. In DNA, the CDR3 is TGTGCCAGCAGGGAACTGAGGGACACTGAAGCTTTCTTT. Translating gives CASRELRDTEAFF.

This chain joins TRBV5-6 and TRBJ2-7; no reliable D call. Germline CDR1 SGHDT, CDR2 YYEEEE. The CDR3 sequence is 12 residues long. Deletions cut 3 bases from V and 7 bases from J, with 11 bases between. The CDR3 sequence: CASSSWDLEQYF. The DNA for the CDR3 is TGTGCCAGCAGCTCCTGGGATTTGGAGCAGTACTTC.

The rearrangement uses TRBV12-3 or TRBV12-4 and TRBJ2-1; weak D call: TRBD2 (6 bases). This CDR3 is 16 amino acids long. The V and J ends lost 0 bases and 6 bases respectively, with 15 bases between them. The CDR3 loop reads CASSLAGGLGGNEQFF. The DNA of the CDR3 is TGTGCCAGCAGTTTAGCGGGAGGATTGGGGGGCAATGAGCAGTTCTTC.

A few counts support this clonotype. The rearrangement uses TRBV29-1 and TRBJ2-3; D possibly corresponds to TRBD1 (5 bases). V dropped 3 bases and J dropped 0 bases, with 10 bases sitting between them. CDR3 length: 14 residues. Per germline, CDR1 SQVTM and CDR2 ANQGSEA. CDR3 in amino acids: CSVEGPGSTDTQYF. The CDR3, as DNA: TGCAGCGTTGAGGGCCCAGGGAGCACAGATACGCAGTATTTT.

This clonotype was found many times. J is TRBJ1-5 and V is TRBV5-5; 8 bases map to TRBD1. Trimming at V came to 5 bases and at J to 7 bases, leaving 8 bases not matched to a gene. This CDR3 contains 14 residues. The germline gives CDR1 SGHKS, CDR2 YYEKEE (reference sequence). The CDR3 DNA is TGTGCCAGCAGTTTAGGACAGGGCGGCCAGCCCCAGCATTTT. This sequence encodes CASSLGQGGQPQHF.

Many counts were recorded for this clonotype. The rearrangement links TRBV7-2 to TRBJ1-2; TRBD1 aligns across 7 bases. J gave up 6 bases and V 0 bases, and 7 bases lay outside the gene matches. Germline CDR1 and CDR2: SGHTA and FQGNSA. The CDR3 extends over 15 amino acids. DNA for the CDR3: TGTGCCAGCAGCTTAGCGACCAGGACAGGCAATGGCTACACCTTC. Translated: CASSLATRTGNGYTF.

CDR3 bases: TGCGCCAGCAGCTTGGATCGGGGAACCGACACTGAAGCTTTCTTT. Protein: CASSLDRGTDTEAFF. The genes are TRBV5-1 and TRBJ1-1; D not resolved. Germline CDR1 is SGHRS and CDR2 is YFSETQ. This CDR3 region has 15 residues. V dropped 0 bases and J dropped 3 bases, with 12 bases sitting between them.

This clonotype was seen only a few times. This sequence joins TRBV6-1 and TRBJ1-1, with a weak D call TRBD1 (5 bases). The CDR3 runs 15 residues. V lost 9 bases and J 1 base, leaving 18 bases between the germline ends. Germline CDR1 is MNHNS and CDR2 is SASEGT. In DNA, the CDR3 is TGTGCCAGTGTCCGGGCCCATGGGGCGAACACTGAAGCTTTCTTT. Residues: CASVRAHGANTEAFF.

The chain uses TRBV5-1 and TRBJ2-1, with a possible D match to TRBD2 (5 bases). The CDR3 loop spans 16 amino acids. V lost 0 bases, J lost 0 bases, and 10 bases lay in between. Germline values: CDR1 SGHRS, CDR2 YFSETQ. CDR3 protein: CASSLEKTSSYNEQFF. CDR3 in DNA: TGCGCCAGCAGCTTGGAAAAAACTAGCTCCTACAATGAGCAGTTCTTC.

This clonotype came up a few times. At one end, the junction sequence differs from germline, possibly due to a read error. The chain combines TRBV20-1 with TRBJ1-3; 7 bases map to TRBD1. Per the germline V gene, CDR1 is DFQATT and CDR2 is SNEGSKA (reference sequence). CDR3 length equals 13 residues. This CDR3 is CSGRQGGGNTIYF. CDR3 nucleotide sequence: TGCAGTGGTAGACAGGGCGGTGGAAACACCATATATTTT.

This chain joins TRBV12-3 or TRBV12-4 and TRBJ1-2; D perhaps matches TRBD1 (6 bases). V lost 7 bases and J lost 4, with 16 bases in between. This CDR3 is built from 14 residues. In DNA form, the CDR3 reads TGTGCCAGCAAAACAGGGCGAAATTTCTATGGCTACACCTTC. This sequence encodes CASKTGRNFYGYTF.

The rearrangement uses TRBV20-1 and TRBJ1-5; 8 nucleotides align to TRBD1. Per germline, CDR1 DFQATT and CDR2 SNEGSKA (reference sequence). The CDR3 is 16 residues long. V lost 3 bases, J lost 5 bases, and 12 bases stayed unmatched. The CDR3 here is CSASDSDRGGHQPQHF. CDR3 coding DNA: TGCAGTGCTAGTGATAGTGACAGGGGAGGACATCAGCCCCAGCATTTT.

The chain has TRBV7-9 and TRBJ2-2; a possible D gene is TRBD1 (5 bases). The CDR3 is 15 amino acids. Trimming removed 3 bases from V and 4 bases from J, with 12 bases in between. CDR1 and CDR2 (germline): SEHNR, FQNEAQ (reference sequence). CDR3: CASSLGLPGTGELFF. DNA for the CDR3: TGTGCCAGCAGCTTGGGGCTACCCGGCACCGGGGAGCTGTTTTTT.

This chain joins TRBV3-1 and TRBJ1-1, with no clear D. This CDR3 is 17 amino acids long. The ends were cut back, 11 bases at V and 0 bases at J, with 25 bases in the middle. Germline CDR1 and CDR2: LGHDT and YNNKEL (reference sequence). Written as DNA, the CDR3 is TGTGCCTTCAGCTTTCCAACCGGGCGGCCCATGAACACTGAAGCTTTCTTT. It yields the protein CAFSFPTGRPMNTEAFF.

The gene calls are TRBV20-1 and TRBJ1-1; D is perhaps TRBD1 (5 bases). The CDR3 sequence is 12 residues long. V lost 4 bases to trimming and J lost 5 bases, with 11 bases between them. The germline gives CDR1 DFQATT, CDR2 SNEGSKA (reference sequence). The CDR3 bases are TGCAGTGCTACGGGGGGAGGTACTGAAGCTTTCTTT. Translation: CSATGGGTEAFF.

The chain is built from TRBV9 and TRBJ2-3; D is uncertain. This CDR3 region has 17 residues. V gave up 0 bases and J gave up 8 bases, with 22 bases separating them. CDR1 and CDR2 from the germline V gene are SGDLS and YYNGEE. The CDR3 sequence is CASSVGSPASTPGTQYF. CDR3 sequence (DNA): TGTGCCAGCAGCGTAGGGTCCCCGGCATCTACCCCCGGTACGCAGTATTTT.

This clonotype has more than one count but fewer than ten. The CDR3 sequence: CSVVGGAGYTF. CDR3 sequence (DNA): TGCAGCGTTGTGGGGGGCGCTGGCTACACCTTC. J is TRBJ1-2 and V is TRBV29-1, with D perhaps matching TRBD1 (6 bases). CDR3 length equals 11 residues. Germline CDR1 SQVTM, CDR2 ANQGSEA. Deletions cut 4 bases from V and 7 bases from J, with 10 bases between. Full variable domain (outside the CDR3, taken from reference TRBV29-1 and TRBJ1-2): SAVISQKPSRDICQRGTSLTIQCQVDSQVTMMFWYRQQPGQSLTLIATANQGSEATYESGFVIDKFPISRPNLTFSTLTVSNMSPEDSSIYLCSVVGGAGYTFGSGTRLTVV.

The rearrangement links TRBV7-8 to TRBJ2-7; D is unresolved. The CDR3 totals 15 residues. The V gene lost 0 bases and the J gene lost 0 bases, with 9 bases spanning the gap. CDR1 SGHVS and CDR2 FQNEAQ come from the germline V gene. CDR3 region: CASSLAMGISYEQYF. CDR3 sequence (DNA): TGTGCCAGCAGCTTAGCGATGGGGATCTCCTACGAGCAGTACTTC. Together with reference TRBV7-8 and TRBJ2-7, the CDR3 gives the full variable domain: GAGVSQSPRYKVAKRGQDVALRCDPISGHVSLFWYQQALGQGPEFLTYFQNEAQLDKSGLPSDRFFAERPEGSVSTLKIQRTQQEDSAVYLCASSLAMGISYEQYFGPGTRLTVT.

At least ten counts were recorded for this clonotype. V is TRBV11-2 and J is TRBJ2-3; no reliable D call. Germline V gene data show CDR1 as SGHAT and CDR2 as FQNNGV. Trimming took off 0 bases at V and 0 bases at J, with 13 bases between the two ends. The CDR3 covers 17 residues. The CDR3 sequence: CASSLDRWIASTDTQYF. The CDR3 DNA reads TGTGCCAGCAGCTTAGATCGGTGGATCGCTAGCACAGATACGCAGTATTTT.

This clonotype was observed many times. This sequence joins TRBV12-3 or TRBV12-4 and TRBJ1-1; D remains ambiguous. Deletions cut 5 bases from V and 3 bases from J, with 7 bases between. The CDR3 runs 12 residues. CDR3 coding DNA: TGTGCCAGCAGTCATCAGTACACTGAAGCTTTCTTT. The encoded protein is CASSHQYTEAFF.

This sequence joins TRBV2 and TRBJ1-1, with D maybe TRBD1 (6 bases). Trimming removed 7 bases at V and 7 bases at J, with 25 bases between. Germline lookup yields CDR1 SNHLY and CDR2 FYNNEI. This CDR3 is built from 16 residues. CDR3 nucleotide sequence: TGTGCCAGCAAGGGGGGTTTCCGGGGAGGGATCGGTGAAGCTTTCTTT. Translation gives CASKGGFRGGIGEAFF.

J is TRBJ2-2 and V is TRBV7-3, with 16 bases matching TRBD2. From germline, CDR1 is SGHTA and CDR2 FQGTGA. This CDR3 has 18 amino acids. V lost 5 bases and J lost 6; bases outside the gene matches: 9. This CDR3 is CASSHSGLAGGPPGELFF. CDR3 bases: TGTGCCAGCAGCCACTCGGGACTAGCGGGGGGGCCCCCCGGGGAGCTGTTTTTT.